What follows are 9 T cell receptor beta chains derived from one specimen sequenced in a study of blood T cell repertoires in COVID-19. The table came from immunoSEQ multiplex PCR; TCRdb's copy has only in-frame clones and leaves some out. The data hold 250,000 to 350,000 clones, with 65% to 85% observed a single time. The sequenced sample consisted of peripheral blood. These receptors were collected from a human donor with COVID-19, enrolled during active disease. The donor label of this sample is uncertain.

This clone was observed a few times. V gene TRBV24-1 combines with J gene TRBJ2-7; 11 bases are shared with TRBD2. The germline V gene encodes CDR1 KGHDR and CDR2 SFDVKD. V trimming: 2 bases; J trimming: 2 bases; junction bases outside the gene matches: 4. The CDR3 sequence is 16 residues long. The CDR3: CATSDYGTSGAYEQYF. For the CDR3, the DNA is TGTGCCACCAGTGATTACGGGACTAGCGGAGCCTACGAGCAGTACTTC.

The V and J genes are TRBV11-2 and TRBJ2-5, with 7 nucleotides matching TRBD2. The germline V gene encodes CDR1 SGHAT and CDR2 FQNNGV. This CDR3 comprises 13 residues. V gave up 1 base and J gave up 9 bases; unmatched junction bases: 5. CDR3 residues: CASSLASGDAQYF. The CDR3 bases are TGTGCCAGCAGCTTAGCTAGCGGAGATGCCCAGTACTTC.

V is TRBV24-1 and J is TRBJ2-5; 12 nucleotides align to TRBD2. The CDR3 loop spans 14 amino acids. Germline values: CDR1 KGHDR, CDR2 SFDVKD. The V gene end was trimmed by 9 bases and the J gene end by 3 bases; junction bases not matched to a gene: 4. The CDR3 nucleotides are TGTGCCACCTTGCGGACTAGCGGGAAAGAGACCCAGTACTTC. The encoded protein is CATLRTSGKETQYF.

The chain employs TRBV2 and TRBJ1-1; 7 bases fit TRBD1. V lost 3 bases and J lost 2; bases outside the gene matches: 3. The CDR3 runs 14 residues. Germline V gene data show CDR1 as SNHLY and CDR2 as FYNNEI. The CDR3 is CASSDRQGNTEAFF. Here the CDR3 DNA reads TGTGCCAGCAGTGATCGACAGGGCAACACTGAAGCTTTCTTT.

The rearrangement links TRBV23-1 to TRBJ1-3, with D hard to call. TRBV23-1 is filed as an ORF, its function uncertain. The V end was cut by 4 bases, the J end by 5 bases, with 6 bases between. The CDR3 has 12 residues. In nucleotides, the CDR3 is TGCGCCAGCAGTCCTTTTCGAAACACCATATATTTT. Translated: CASSPFRNTIYF.

This clone was detected once. This chain joins TRBV7-9 and TRBJ2-3; TRBD2 aligns across 11 bases. Germline V gives CDR1 SEHNR, CDR2 FQNEAQ (reference sequence). This CDR3 contains 17 residues. The junction had 8 bases not matched to a gene; V was cut back by 5 bases and J by 1 base. This chain's CDR3 is CASSRRGTSGRTDTQYF. For the CDR3, the DNA is TGTGCCAGCAGCCGACGAGGGACTAGCGGTCGCACAGATACGCAGTATTTT.

The gene calls are TRBV7-2 and TRBJ1-1, with 9 positions matching TRBD1. This CDR3 has 14 amino acids. CDR1 SGHTA and CDR2 FQGNSA come from the germline V gene. The junction had 5 bases not matched to a gene; V was cut back by 5 bases and J by 4 bases. In nucleotides, the CDR3 is TGTGCCAGCAGCGTACAGGGGGCGCGCACTGAAGCTTTCTTT. As protein: CASSVQGARTEAFF.

The rearrangement uses TRBV6-6 and TRBJ2-5; 7 bases fit TRBD1. Germline CDR1 is MNHNY and CDR2 is SVGAGI (reference sequence). The CDR3 runs to 14 residues. The ends lost 5 bases at V and 4 bases at J; junction bases unmatched: 7. This CDR3 is CASSPNRGGETQYF. DNA of the CDR3: TGTGCCAGCAGTCCTAACAGGGGCGGAGAGACCCAGTACTTC.

V and J are TRBV5-1 and TRBJ1-1; D perhaps matches TRBD1 (5 bases). The germline gives CDR1 SGHRS, CDR2 YFSETQ. There are 14 residues in the CDR3. V gave up 0 bases and J gave up 6 bases, with 12 bases separating them. CDR3 nucleotides: TGCGCCAGCAGCTTGGATAGTGGAGGGGCTGAAGCTTTCTTT. Its protein product is CASSLDSGGAEAFF.